The 26 T cell receptor beta chains below all came from one sample that was sequenced in a study of T cell responses to AZD1222 COVID-19 vaccine. TCRdb's copy holds only in-frame clones and misses some; the assay was immunoSEQ multiplex PCR. Counted here are about 84,000 clones, 70% to 90% occurring once; the ten biggest clones make up approximately 1.6%. Sequenced material: peripheral blood, taken on day 0 of AZD1222 vaccination. The origin of the receptors is an adult in good health.

The DNA for the CDR3 is TGTGCCAGCAGCCAAGAGGTATACGGGAGGGGGACCGGGGAGCTGTTTTTT. This encodes CASSQEVYGRGTGELFF. The chain employs TRBV4-2 and TRBJ2-2; 8 positions match TRBD2. The CDR3 totals 17 residues. CDR1 LGHNA and CDR2 YNFKEQ come from the germline V gene. Trimming at V came to 0 bases and at J to 5 bases, leaving 8 bases not matched to a gene.

This clone was observed a single time. The rearrangement joins TRBV12-3 or TRBV12-4 to TRBJ1-1; D unclear. Between the trimmed V and J ends, which lost 10 bases and 1 base, there was a span of 13 bases. This CDR3 has 13 amino acids. The CDR3 coding sequence is TGTGCCACCATGTTTTGGGGGAACACTGAAGCTTTCTTT. Residues: CATMFWGNTEAFF.

This chain joins TRBV10-3 and TRBJ2-1, with 8 nucleotides matching TRBD2. This CDR3 is 13 amino acids long. Unmatched junction bases numbered 6, after V lost 6 bases and J lost 8 bases. Looked up from germline, CDR1 is ENHRY and CDR2 is SYGVKD. The CDR3 nucleotides are TGTGCCATCAGCCCTAGCGGGTCGGATGAGCAGTTCTTC. This encodes CAISPSGSDEQFF.

This chain links TRBV5-1 with TRBJ2-1, with TRBD2 matching over 16 bases. The trim removed 4 bases at V and 7 bases at J, leaving 8 bases unmatched. Germline V CDR1 and CDR2: SGHRS, YFSETQ. The CDR3 spans 17 residues. In DNA, the CDR3 is TGCGCCAGCAGCCTGGGACTAGCGGGAGGGCCGGGGAATGAGCAGTTCTTC. Amino acids: CASSLGLAGGPGNEQFF.

V usage is TRBV6-6 and J usage is TRBJ2-7; unclear D gene. The CDR3 loop spans 11 amino acids. V lost 7 bases and J lost 2, with 6 bases in between. The germline gives CDR1 MNHNY, CDR2 SVGAGI (reference sequence). The CDR3 sequence is CASTSTYEQYF. The DNA for the CDR3 is TGTGCCAGCACATCTACCTACGAGCAGTACTTC.

This chain connects TRBV29-1 to TRBJ2-1; D not certain. Germline CDR1 is SQVTM and CDR2 is ANQGSEA. Trimming removed 4 bases at V and 0 bases at J, with 4 bases between. This CDR3 spans 12 amino acids. The DNA for the CDR3 is TGCAGCGTTGTCCGCTCCTACAATGAGCAGTTCTTC. This codes for CSVVRSYNEQFF.

The V call is TRBV30, the J call TRBJ1-5, with TRBD1 identical over 7 bases. Germline V gives CDR1 GTSNPN, CDR2 SVGIG (reference sequence). Germline trimming cut 3 bases from V and 4 bases from J; bases unmatched to any gene: 3. This CDR3 comprises 13 residues. This CDR3 reads CAWRTGQNQPQHF. CDR3 nucleotide sequence: TGTGCCTGGAGGACAGGGCAGAATCAGCCCCAGCATTTT.

CDR3 bases: TGTGCCAGCAGCTTAGCTGGCCAGCGGGAGTTATATGAGCAGTTCTTC. Amino acid sequence: CASSLAGQRELYEQFF. V is TRBV7-2 and J is TRBJ2-1, with 8 bases lining up with TRBD2. V lost 0 bases, J lost 8 bases, and 9 bases stayed unmatched. Germline CDR1 is SGHTA and CDR2 is FQGNSA. There are 16 residues in the CDR3.

The V gene is TRBV29-1, the J gene TRBJ2-3; 12 bases map to TRBD2. The trim removed 6 bases at V and 0 bases at J, leaving 4 bases unmatched. CDR3 length: 15 residues. Per germline, CDR1 SQVTM and CDR2 ANQGSEA. The CDR3 here is CSVAGTSGSTDTQYF. The CDR3 bases are TGCAGCGTCGCCGGGACTAGCGGGAGCACAGATACGCAGTATTTT.

This clone was detected only once. The chain carries TRBV5-6 and TRBJ2-5; TRBD2 matches 12 bases. V shed 3 bases, J shed 1 base, and the junction held 10 bases outside the gene matches. Germline V gene lookup returns CDR1 SGHDT and CDR2 YYEEEE. The CDR3 is made up of 18 amino acids. The CDR3 nucleotides read TGTGCCAGCAGCTCTAGCGGGAGGGGTTCATTGAGCCAAGAGACCCAGTACTTC. Translation gives CASSSSGRGSLSQETQYF.

The V and J genes are TRBV19 and TRBJ2-2; D may be TRBD1 (5 bases). The CDR3 length is 17 residues. Germline-derived CDR1 and CDR2 are LNHDA and SQIVND (reference sequence). The ends were cut back, 7 bases at V and 5 bases at J, with 23 bases in the middle. CDR3 DNA sequence: TGTGCCAGTACCCCTAAAGTAGGGGCTGTCGTAACCGGGGAGCTGTTTTTT. Translating it yields CASTPKVGAVVTGELFF.

The V and J genes are TRBV6-5 and TRBJ2-3; D may correspond to TRBD1 or TRBD2 (5 bases each). Trimming pared 6 bases from V and 0 bases from J, leaving 13 bases between. CDR1 and CDR2 from the germline V gene are MNHEY and SVGAGI. There are 15 residues in the CDR3. The DNA of the CDR3 is TGTGCCAGCAGCGGGACCGGGGACAGCACAGATACGCAGTATTTT. It translates to CASSGTGDSTDTQYF.

The CDR3 DNA reads as TGTGCCAGCAGCTTGACTAGCGGGAGCTACGAGCAGTACTTC. Its protein product is CASSLTSGSYEQYF. V gene TRBV5-4 combines with J gene TRBJ2-7; TRBD2 agrees at 11 bases. CDR3 length: 14 residues. The trim removed 1 base at V and 3 bases at J, leaving 0 bases unmatched. Per the germline V gene, CDR1 is SGHNT and CDR2 is YYREEE (reference sequence).

V usage is TRBV4-3 and J usage is TRBJ2-2, with TRBD2 as a possible D gene (6 bases). The CDR3 has 16 amino acids. CDR1 is LGHNA and CDR2 is YSLEER in the germline V gene. V dropped 1 base and J dropped 2 bases, with 11 bases sitting between them. DNA of the CDR3: TGCGCCAGCAGCCAAGGCCGGGACTTCAACACCGGGGAGCTGTTTTTT. Encoded protein: CASSQGRDFNTGELFF.

J is TRBJ2-7 and V is TRBV7-9, with D unclear. Between the trimmed V and J ends, which lost 2 bases and 2 bases, there was a span of 16 bases. Germline V gene sequence: CDR1 SEHNR, CDR2 FQNEAQ (reference sequence). The CDR3 consists of 16 residues. CDR3 protein: CASSLHFADTPYEQYF. CDR3 DNA: TGTGCCAGCAGCTTACATTTTGCGGATACCCCCTACGAGCAGTACTTC.

The rearrangement uses TRBV4-1 and TRBJ1-3; 9 nucleotides align to TRBD1. After removal of 5 bases from V and 13 bases from J, the junction contained 12 bases not matched to a gene. CDR1 and CDR2 (germline): MGHRA, YSYEKL. The CDR3 covers 14 residues. The CDR3 loop is CASSERGTGRSIYF. The CDR3 bases are TGCGCCAGCAGCGAGAGGGGGACAGGGCGGTCAATATATTTT.

The CDR3 region has the DNA TGTGCCAGCAGTCGACAGGGGAGCAGGCTGTTTTTT. It translates to CASSRQGSRLFF. The genes are TRBV6-5 and TRBJ2-2; 8 bases are shared with TRBD1. Germline V lookup: CDR1 MNHEY, CDR2 SVGAGI. The V gene end was trimmed by 5 bases and the J gene end by 13 bases; junction bases not matched to a gene: 6. The CDR3 runs to 12 residues.

The chain couples TRBV18 to TRBJ1-1; D not resolved. The V end was cut by 6 bases, the J end by 7 bases, with 15 bases between. This CDR3 region has 13 residues. Germline V gene data show CDR1 as KGHSH and CDR2 as LQKENI. The CDR3 loop is CASSAGSRLEAFF. In DNA form, the CDR3 reads TGTGCCAGCTCGGCGGGGTCCCGACTTGAAGCTTTCTTT. Full variable domain (outside the CDR3, taken from reference TRBV18 and TRBJ1-1): NAGVMQNPRHLVRRRGQEARLRCSPMKGHSHVYWYRQLPEEGLKFMVYLQKENIIDESGMPKERFSAEFPKEGPSILRIQQVVRGDSAAYFCASSAGSRLEAFFGQGTRLTVV.

The chain has TRBV3-1 (or the pseudogene TRBV3-2) and TRBJ2-1; 10 nucleotides match TRBD2. The CDR3 runs 15 residues. With V trimmed by 1 base and J by 10 bases, 7 bases remained unmatched. The V gene's germline CDR1 is LGHDT and CDR2 YNNKEL (reference sequence). The CDR3 DNA reads TGTGCCAGCAGCCAAGGCACTAGCGGGAACGTGGAGCAGTTCTTC. Protein: CASSQGTSGNVEQFF.

The chain employs TRBV20-1 and TRBJ2-1; D ambiguous. Trimming removed 3 bases from V and 6 bases from J, with 12 bases in between. CDR1 and CDR2 (germline): DFQATT, SNEGSKA (reference sequence). This CDR3 comprises 13 residues. CDR3 nucleotides: TGCAGTGCTAGTTTTCTAGTCCCCAATGAGCAGTTCTTC. Translating gives CSASFLVPNEQFF.

The rearrangement uses TRBV5-1 and TRBJ1-1; TRBD1 aligns across 8 bases. Germline lookup yields CDR1 SGHRS and CDR2 YFSETQ. The length of the CDR3 is 15 residues. The V gene end was trimmed by 0 bases and the J gene end by 5 bases; junction bases not matched to a gene: 6. The CDR3 coding sequence is TGCGCCAGCAGCTTGGTCCAGGGGGCGAATACTGAAGCTTTCTTT. Translated, it gives CASSLVQGANTEAFF.

This clone was recorded once. Other DNA sequences of this sample code for an identical CDR3. The CDR3 here is CASSLLNEQFF. CDR3 in DNA: TGTGCCAGCAGCCTTTTAAATGAGCAGTTCTTC. The rearrangement links TRBV7-9 to TRBJ2-1, with no clear D. V was shortened by 5 bases and J by 7 bases, with 6 bases between the two germline ends. The CDR3 runs to 11 residues. The germline V gene encodes CDR1 SEHNR and CDR2 FQNEAQ (reference sequence).

The chain is built from TRBV12-3 or TRBV12-4 and TRBJ1-2, with 11 bases lining up with TRBD1. V shed 6 bases, J shed 7 bases, and the junction held 4 bases outside the gene matches. The length of the CDR3 is 13 residues. The CDR3 nucleotides are TGTGCCAGCAGGGACAGGGGGCTTCTTGGCTACACCTTC. Its translation: CASRDRGLLGYTF.

In this sample, this clone turned up a few times. The V gene is TRBV29-1, the J gene TRBJ1-5; D call uncertain. V was clipped by 4 bases and J by 5 bases, with 9 bases between them. From germline, CDR1 is SQVTM and CDR2 ANQGSEA. There are 12 residues in the CDR3. The CDR3 nucleotides read TGCAGCGTTGGGGAGGGATATCAGCCCCAGCATTTT. It specifies CSVGEGYQPQHF.

Details on this clone: Other DNA sequences in this sample translate to the same CDR3. The chain is built from TRBV6-4 and TRBJ1-2; weak D call: TRBD1 (5 bases). CDR3 length: 14 amino acids. Germline CDR1 is MRHNA and CDR2 is SNTAGT. Between the trimmed V and J ends, which lost 0 bases and 4 bases, there was a span of 9 bases. The CDR3 DNA sequence: TGTGCCAGCAGTGACTCTGGGGGGAGCTATGGCTACACCTTC. Residues: CASSDSGGSYGYTF.

This chain connects TRBV20-1 to TRBJ2-5; D remains unclear. Germline values: CDR1 DFQATT, CDR2 SNEGSKA (reference sequence). CDR3 length: 12 residues. With 3 bases removed from V and 5 bases from J, the gap between germline ends came to 10 bases. CDR3 residues: CSASQNEETQYF. The CDR3 bases are TGCAGTGCTAGTCAAAACGAGGAGACCCAGTACTTC.